This T cell receptor beta chain was identified during a study of response to subunit inactivated influenza vaccine. MiXCR, applied by TCRdb to the RT-PCR reads, yields one record per CDR3 protein. This table holds around 470,000 distinct CDR3 sequences, 6% to 9% found once. This clonotype has at least ten counts. Its target is not known. Overall study results and limits: Each seasonal flu vaccination may recruit only limited new T cells, authors suggested.

Per the germline V gene, CDR1 is LGHDT and CDR2 is YNNKEL (reference sequence). The CDR3 sequence is 12 residues long. Deletions cut 3 bases from V and 3 bases from J, with 6 bases between. The sequence came from a man between 50 and 75 years old who received an inactivated influenza vaccine. This rearrangement joins TRBV3-1 to TRBJ2-7, with TRBD2 as a possible D gene (5 bases). This specimen was PBMCs from blood, taken roughly 24 months after vaccination. The CDR3 DNA follows: TGTGCCAGCAGCCAGAGGGTCTACGAGCAGTACTTC. Translation: CASSQRVYEQYF.